This T cell receptor beta chain was obtained from a study of early T cells in non-severe SARS-CoV-2 infection. Study as a whole: Chains stayed unpaired after sequencing of bulk RNA from unsorted whole blood.

On this clonotype itself: Its antigen remains unknown.

The germline V and J ends were trimmed by 0 bases and 7 bases, with 17 bases remaining between them. The CDR3 totals 16 residues. CDR1 SGDLS and CDR2 YYNGEE come from the germline V gene. Notes on the study in general: Matches to VDJdb favored anti-spike CD8 responses and missed private and CD4 specificities.

Individual cDNA molecules received unique molecular identifiers. From the 5' RACE reads, TCRdb called clonotypes with MiXCR, one entry per CDR3 protein. Among 80,000 or so distinct CDR3 sequences listed, around 15% were seen once. This clonotype was sampled from an adult who was a healthcare worker with PCR-confirmed SARS-CoV-2 infection or an uninfected control (not recorded which). The sequencing sample was made of whole blood. The chain combines TRBV9 with TRBJ2-1; D tentatively fits TRBD1 or TRBD2 (5 bases each). CDR3 sequence: CASSVGSFGALNEQFF. The CDR3 nucleotides are TGTGCCAGCAGCGTAGGTTCGTTCGGGGCTTTGAATGAGCAGTTCTTC.